A single sample gave rise to the 26 T cell receptor beta chains below, sequenced in a study of CD8 T cells in Susac syndrome. An input of roughly 0.5 to 1 ug of RNA was subjected to reverse transcription using random hexamers. One entry per CDR3 protein, called by TCRdb with MiXCR from the immunoSEQ multiplex PCR reads. The sample carries under 150,000 distinct CDR3 sequences, about 93% recorded once. The sequencing input was CD8+ T cells from PBMCs. The receptors stem from a human donor with multiple sclerosis.

The genes are TRBV25-1 and TRBJ1-1; D is unresolved. The CDR3 is 15 amino acids. Germline V gene data show CDR1 as MGHDK and CDR2 as SYGVNS. V was trimmed by 6 bases and J by 1 base, leaving 15 bases between them. As DNA, the CDR3 is TGTGCCAGCAGATCCCGGTCGGCGGGGAACACTGAAGCTTTCTTT. Encoded protein: CASRSRSAGNTEAFF.

The CDR3 is CASSLTGAGGETQYF. The CDR3 region has the DNA TGTGCCAGCAGCTTAACGGGGGCGGGAGGAGAGACCCAGTACTTC. V and J are TRBV7-3 and TRBJ2-5; 8 nucleotides align to TRBD2. CDR1 SGHTA and CDR2 FQGTGA come from the germline V gene. The CDR3 is 15 amino acids. J was trimmed by 4 bases and V by 0 bases; bases with no gene match: 4.

This chain connects TRBV25-1 to TRBJ2-5, with D tentatively TRBD2 (6 bases). The CDR3 spans 14 residues. The V gene lost 1 base and the J gene lost 2 bases, with 8 bases spanning the gap. Germline CDR1 reads MGHDK; CDR2 reads SYGVNS. As DNA, the CDR3 is TGTGCCAGCAGTGAATGGGGGGAGCAAGAGACCCAGTACTTC. Its translation is CASSEWGEQETQYF. The variable domain in full, completed from reference TRBV25-1 and TRBJ2-5, reads EADIYQTPRYLVIGTGKKITLECSQTMGHDKMYWYQQDPGMELHLIHYSYGVNSTEKGDLSSESTVSRIRTEHFPLTLESARPSHTSQYLCASSEWGEQETQYFGPGTRLLVL.

This chain uses TRBV4-1 with TRBJ1-2; D perhaps matches TRBD1 (5 bases). Looked up from germline, CDR1 is MGHRA and CDR2 is YSYEKL. CDR3 length equals 15 residues. Trimming took off 0 bases at V and 0 bases at J, with 8 bases between the two ends. The CDR3 DNA sequence: TGCGCCAGCAGCCAAGACCTCAGGGCTAACTATGGCTACACCTTC. Amino acids: CASSQDLRANYGYTF.

In this sample, this clonotype turned up a few times. This sequence joins TRBV7-9 and TRBJ2-1, with D unresolved. In germline, CDR1 is SEHNR, CDR2 FQNEAQ (reference sequence). The V end lost 6 bases, the J end lost 11 bases, and 17 bases lay between the germline ends. This CDR3 spans 13 amino acids. This CDR3 is CASSSRRLDKQFF. DNA of the CDR3: TGTGCCAGCAGTTCACGACGACTCGACAAGCAGTTCTTC.

The chain is built from TRBV15 and TRBJ2-2; D is perhaps TRBD1 (7 bases). Trimming stripped 9 bases from V and 7 bases from J, with 9 bases between. Germline V gene lookup returns CDR1 LNHNV and CDR2 YYDKDF (reference sequence). This CDR3 has 11 amino acids. The CDR3 sequence is CATQGGGELFF. CDR3 bases: TGTGCCACTCAGGGGGGCGGGGAGCTGTTTTTT.

This clonotype was detected only once. V and J are TRBV6-2 or TRBV6-3 and TRBJ1-5; D uncertain. CDR3 size: 13 residues. Germline V gene lookup returns CDR1 MNHEY and CDR2 SVGEGT. The V end was cut by 4 bases, the J end by 4 bases, with 8 bases between. The CDR3 spells CASSWPANQPQHF. The CDR3 DNA sequence: TGTGCCAGCAGTTGGCCAGCGAATCAGCCCCAGCATTTT.

The chain employs TRBV27 and TRBJ1-5; 7 bases agree with TRBD1. Germline V gives CDR1 MNHEY, CDR2 SMNVEV (reference sequence). V was clipped by 6 bases and J by 1 base; unmatched bases: 0. The CDR3 runs to 13 residues. The CDR3 region has the DNA TGTGCCAGCAGACAGGGGAGCAATCAGCCCCAGCATTTT. Translating it yields CASRQGSNQPQHF.

The rearrangement uses TRBV4-2 and TRBJ2-1, with unresolved D. From germline, CDR1 is LGHNA and CDR2 YNFKEQ. This CDR3 contains 14 residues. The ends were cut back, 1 base at V and 0 bases at J, with 4 bases in the middle. CDR3 amino acids: CASSQGSSYNEQFF. The DNA of the CDR3 is TGTGCCAGCAGCCAAGGTTCCTCCTACAATGAGCAGTTCTTC.

The chain combines TRBV4-3 with TRBJ2-1, with unresolved D. The germline V gene encodes CDR1 LGHNA and CDR2 YSLEER. The CDR3 is 16 amino acids. With 0 bases removed from V and 4 bases from J, the gap between germline ends came to 13 bases. CDR3 protein: CASSQEGYPPYNEQFF. The CDR3 bases are TGCGCCAGCAGCCAAGAAGGCTATCCCCCTTACAATGAGCAGTTCTTC.

V gene TRBV30 combines with J gene TRBJ1-2; TRBD1 is a possible D gene (5 bases). The CDR3 totals 14 residues. Germline loops: CDR1 GTSNPN, CDR2 SVGIG (reference sequence). The V and J ends lost 1 base and 4 bases respectively, with 13 bases between them. As DNA, the CDR3 is TGTGCCTGGAGTGCCTCGTGGGGCGGCTATGGCTACACCTTC. It translates to CAWSASWGGYGYTF.

The chain has TRBV20-1 and TRBJ2-5, with D tentatively TRBD1 or TRBD2 (5 bases each). Germline CDR1 reads DFQATT; CDR2 reads SNEGSKA (reference sequence). V was cut by 0 bases and J by 4 bases, with 9 bases left in between. The CDR3 is 13 amino acids. CDR3 nucleotide sequence: TGCAGTGCTAGAGAAGTGGGGACAGAGACCCAGTACTTC. This codes for CSAREVGTETQYF.

This clonotype was picked up a small number of times. The chain couples TRBV5-4 to TRBJ2-3; 11 nucleotides agree with TRBD2. J lost 4 bases, V lost 4 bases, and 2 bases had no gene match. This CDR3 spans 14 amino acids. The germline V gene encodes CDR1 SGHNT and CDR2 YYREEE (reference sequence). The CDR3 is CASSLTSGADTQYF. The CDR3 nucleotides read TGTGCCAGCAGCCTGACTAGCGGGGCAGATACGCAGTATTTT. Full variable domain (missing parts from reference TRBV5-4 and TRBJ2-3): ETGVTQSPTHLIKTRGQQVTLRCSSQSGHNTVSWYQQALGQGPQFIFQYYREEENGRGNFPPRFSGLQFPNYSSELNVNALELDDSALYLCASSLTSGADTQYFGPGTRLTVL.

The rearrangement links TRBV20-1 to TRBJ2-4; possibly TRBD2 for D (6 bases). V lost 0 bases and J lost 5, with 17 bases in between. Germline V gene sequence: CDR1 DFQATT, CDR2 SNEGSKA (reference sequence). The CDR3 consists of 16 residues. The chain's CDR3 is CSAREAPRRRENIQYF. CDR3 sequence (DNA): TGCAGTGCTAGAGAAGCCCCGAGACGGAGGGAAAACATTCAGTACTTC.

The chain uses TRBV7-8 and TRBJ2-3, with TRBD2 as a possible D gene (6 bases). CDR1 is SGHVS and CDR2 is FQNEAQ in the germline V gene. The CDR3 is 15 residues long. V was cut by 1 base and J by 7 bases, with 15 bases left in between. The CDR3 sequence: CASSLGRTIIYTQYF. CDR3 bases: TGTGCCAGCAGCTTAGGGAGGACTATCATATATACGCAGTATTTT. Variable domain in full (rest from reference TRBV7-8 and TRBJ2-3): GAGVSQSPRYKVAKRGQDVALRCDPISGHVSLFWYQQALGQGPEFLTYFQNEAQLDKSGLPSDRFFAERPEGSVSTLKIQRTQQEDSAVYLCASSLGRTIIYTQYFGPGTRLTVL.

This CDR3 reads CASSSGVRHYEQYF. The CDR3 region has the DNA TGTGCCAGCAGCTCCGGGGTTAGGCACTACGAGCAGTACTTC. The V call is TRBV7-2, the J call TRBJ2-7; the D gene is possibly TRBD2 (5 bases). Germline V gene sequence: CDR1 SGHTA, CDR2 FQGNSA. The CDR3 totals 14 residues. V was shortened by 4 bases and J by 3 bases, with 13 bases between the two germline ends.

The chain combines TRBV7-3 with TRBJ2-3; 10 bases are shared with TRBD1. Losses at the gene ends were 3 bases for V and 5 bases for J; bases not matched to a gene: 8. Germline V lookup: CDR1 SGHTA, CDR2 FQGTGA. The CDR3 spans 16 residues. The CDR3 bases are TGTGCCAGCAGCTTGGGGACAGGGGTAGTAGAAGATACGCAGTATTTT. Translated, it gives CASSLGTGVVEDTQYF.

The chain's CDR3 is CAWRGGVEQFF. CDR3 nucleotide sequence: TGTGCCTGGAGGGGGGGTGTGGAGCAGTTCTTC. This chain joins TRBV30 and TRBJ2-1, with a possible D match to TRBD2 (6 bases). Germline V CDR1 and CDR2: GTSNPN, SVGIG (reference sequence). V lost 3 bases to trimming and J lost 10 bases, with 10 bases between them. The length of the CDR3 is 11 residues. Together with reference TRBV30 and TRBJ2-1, the CDR3 gives the full variable domain: SQTIHQWPATLVQPVGSPLSLECTVEGTSNPNLYWYRQAAGRGLQLLFYSVGIGQISSEVPQNLSASRPQDRQFILSSKKLLLSDSGFYLCAWRGGVEQFFGPGTRLTVL.

The chain joins TRBV6-5 to TRBJ2-7, with D possibly called TRBD1 or TRBD2 (5 bases each). In germline, CDR1 is MNHEY, CDR2 SVGAGI. V gave up 6 bases and J gave up 5 bases, with 17 bases separating them. The CDR3 consists of 14 residues. DNA for the CDR3: TGTGCCAGCAGCCTGGATGGGGGTATCGACGAGCAGTACTTC. Its translation: CASSLDGGIDEQYF.

This chain uses TRBV30 with TRBJ2-7; 7 positions agree with TRBD2. V was clipped by 4 bases and J by 5 bases; unmatched bases: 8. This CDR3 region has 13 residues. Germline V gene sequence: CDR1 GTSNPN, CDR2 SVGIG (reference sequence). The CDR3 loop reads CAWNGGGRHEQYF. CDR3 coding DNA: TGTGCCTGGAACGGGGGAGGGCGTCACGAGCAGTACTTC.

The chain recombines TRBV6-2 or TRBV6-3 with TRBJ2-1; 8 bases agree with TRBD2. Germline V gives CDR1 MNHEY, CDR2 SVGEGT. This CDR3 is built from 14 residues. Trimming at V came to 7 bases and at J to 8 bases, leaving 10 bases not matched to a gene. CDR3 residues: CASTGLGPGDEQFF. The CDR3 coding sequence is TGTGCCAGCACGGGACTAGGGCCGGGGGATGAGCAGTTCTTC.

This chain uses TRBV3-1 with TRBJ2-1; 8 bases map to TRBD2. From germline, CDR1 is LGHDT and CDR2 YNNKEL (reference sequence). The CDR3 covers 17 residues. After removal of 8 bases from V and 5 bases from J, the junction contained 17 bases not matched to a gene. CDR3: CASGGLGSSLPNNEQFF. For the CDR3, the DNA is TGTGCCAGCGGGGGACTAGGTTCTTCATTACCCAACAATGAGCAGTTCTTC.

The chain joins TRBV6-5 to TRBJ1-1, with 8 positions matching TRBD1. Unmatched junction bases numbered 19, after V lost 4 bases and J lost 6 bases. Germline assignment: CDR1 MNHEY and CDR2 SVGAGI. The CDR3 extends over 18 amino acids. This CDR3 reads CASSSLSGQGGGGPEAFF. DNA for the CDR3: TGTGCCAGCAGTTCCCTCTCCGGACAGGGTGGAGGAGGGCCTGAAGCTTTCTTT.

Note on this clonotype: One end of the junction does not line up with germline, which may come from a read error. The chain combines TRBV29-1 with TRBJ1-3, with D maybe TRBD1 (5 bases). CDR1 and CDR2 (germline): SQVTM, ANQGSEA. The CDR3 has 15 residues. CDR3: CSVEDRLAPGNTIYF. CDR3 in DNA: TGCAGCGTAGAAGACAGACTCGCCCCTGGAAACACCATATATTTT.

V usage is TRBV24-1 and J usage is TRBJ2-1; D is ambiguous. This CDR3 contains 14 residues. Trimming took 0 bases from V and 5 from J, leaving 7 bases between them. Per germline, CDR1 KGHDR and CDR2 SFDVKD. CDR3 coding DNA: TGTGCCACCAGTGATTTGGGCAGAAACAATGAGCAGTTCTTC. Its translation: CATSDLGRNNEQFF.

The V gene is TRBV5-1, the J gene TRBJ2-1; the match to TRBD2 covers 9 bases. J was trimmed by 8 bases and V by 5 bases; bases with no gene match: 8. The germline V gene has CDR1 SGHRS and CDR2 YFSETQ. The CDR3 has 14 amino acids. The CDR3 loop is CASRRGTSLDEQFF. CDR3 in DNA: TGCGCCAGCAGACGCGGGACTAGCCTAGATGAGCAGTTCTTC.